The 17 T cell receptor beta chains below all came from one sample that was sequenced in a study of beta chain features in type 1 diabetes. Study-level points and caveats: Among patients with Type 1 diabetes, TCRB CDR3s were moderately but significantly shorter in every one of the four CD4+ subsets.

Sequencing targeted expressed TCRB transcripts, as all isolated RNA had been reverse transcribed. Clones were sequenced by immunoSEQ multiplex PCR, and TCRdb holds only the in-frame ones, with some missing. The data contain 600,000 or so clones, around 11% of them singletons. Their antigens remain unidentified. Sequenced input: naive CD4+ T cells from blood. Receptors were obtained from a young man with type 1 diabetes.

V is TRBV7-2 and J is TRBJ1-2; D gene unclear. Germline V lookup: CDR1 SGHTA, CDR2 FQGNSA. The CDR3 totals 8 residues. The V end lost 5 bases, the J end lost 12 bases, and 4 bases lay between the germline ends. The CDR3 bases are TGTGCCAGCAGCCCCCACACCTTC. Amino acids: CASSPHTF.

As for this clone: Additional DNA sequences in this sample encode the identical CDR3. The chain recombines TRBV2 with TRBJ2-7; a possible D gene is TRBD1 (6 bases). In germline, CDR1 is SNHLY, CDR2 FYNNEI. There are 12 residues in the CDR3. With 3 bases removed from V and 5 bases from J, the gap between germline ends came to 8 bases. The CDR3 is CASSDRGNEQYF. In DNA, the CDR3 is TGTGCCAGCAGTGACAGGGGCAACGAGCAGTACTTC.

Remarks on this clone: Other DNA variants within this sample encode the same CDR3. J is TRBJ1-1 and V is TRBV7-2, with D possibly matching TRBD1 (5 bases). The V and J ends lost 3 bases and 1 base respectively, with 9 bases between them. The CDR3 covers 14 residues. Germline V gene sequence: CDR1 SGHTA, CDR2 FQGNSA. CDR3 region: CASSFGTGNTEAFF. CDR3 coding DNA: TGTGCCAGCAGCTTCGGGACGGGGAACACTGAAGCTTTCTTT.

The rearrangement joins TRBV10-3 to TRBJ2-7; 7 bases align to TRBD1. V lost 4 bases, J lost 2 bases, and 5 bases stayed unmatched. There are 14 residues in the CDR3. The germline V gene encodes CDR1 ENHRY and CDR2 SYGVKD. The CDR3 nucleotides are TGTGCCATCAGTGCTTGGGACAGTGCCTACGAGCAGTACTTC. Amino acid sequence: CAISAWDSAYEQYF.

The sample holds a few counts of this clone. This chain links TRBV30 with TRBJ2-5, with D perhaps TRBD1 (5 bases). This CDR3 region has 12 residues. V lost 1 base, J lost 2 bases, and 5 bases lay in between. CDR1 is GTSNPN, CDR2 SVGIG, per germline (reference sequence). DNA of the CDR3: TGTGCCTGGAGTGGACAGCAAGAGACCCAGTACTTC. It yields the protein CAWSGQQETQYF.

This sequence joins TRBV29-1 and TRBJ1-1, with D possibly matching TRBD1 (5 bases). The V end lost 4 bases, the J end lost 1 base, and 10 bases lay between the germline ends. There are 13 residues in the CDR3. The germline CDR1 and CDR2 sequences are SQVTM and ANQGSEA. This CDR3 reads CSVARDPNTEAFF. DNA of the CDR3: TGCAGCGTTGCCAGGGACCCGAACACTGAAGCTTTCTTT.

The chain joins TRBV5-6 to TRBJ2-3, with D unclear. Germline V gene lookup returns CDR1 SGHDT and CDR2 YYEEEE. V was clipped by 5 bases and J by 2 bases, with 6 bases between them. This CDR3 contains 12 residues. CDR3 sequence: CASRLTTDTQYF. CDR3 nucleotides: TGTGCCAGCAGGTTGACCACAGATACGCAGTATTTT.

Only a few counts were recorded for this clone. Other DNA variants within this sample encode the same CDR3. This chain uses TRBV7-9 with TRBJ1-2; D ambiguous. Germline CDR1 SEHNR, CDR2 FQNEAQ (reference sequence). This CDR3 has 11 amino acids. Trimming left V 4 bases short and J 8 bases short, with 8 bases between. The chain's CDR3 is CASSSLGGYTF. The CDR3 DNA reads as TGTGCCAGCAGCTCCTTAGGGGGCTACACCTTC.

This clone has more than one count but fewer than ten. This rearrangement joins TRBV7-2 to TRBJ2-5; a weak D match, TRBD2 (5 bases). Germline CDR1 SGHTA, CDR2 FQGNSA. Trimming pared 4 bases from V and 7 bases from J, leaving 16 bases between. The CDR3 is 14 amino acids. The CDR3 sequence is CASSSEAVYGTQYF. Written as DNA, the CDR3 is TGTGCCAGCAGCTCGGAAGCGGTATATGGGACCCAGTACTTC.

V and J are TRBV6-6 and TRBJ1-2, with TRBD1 identical over 8 bases. The V gene end was trimmed by 6 bases and the J gene end by 4 bases; junction bases not matched to a gene: 4. This CDR3 region has 13 residues. Germline values: CDR1 MNHNY, CDR2 SVGAGI (reference sequence). The CDR3 coding sequence is TGTGCCAGCAGCTCGGACAGGGTCTATGGCTACACCTTC. It encodes CASSSDRVYGYTF.

This clone showed up just a few times. The chain couples TRBV11-3 to TRBJ2-5; D remains unclear. The CDR3 has 13 amino acids. The V and J ends lost 1 base and 4 bases respectively, with 7 bases between them. Germline assignment: CDR1 SGHNT and CDR2 YENEEA. The CDR3 protein is CASSLAWGETQYF. DNA of the CDR3: TGTGCCAGCAGCTTAGCTTGGGGAGAGACCCAGTACTTC.

Turning to this clone: In the same sample, other DNA sequences code for this CDR3. J is TRBJ1-2 and V is TRBV7-2, with a tentative D call TRBD1 (5 bases). V dropped 4 bases and J dropped 4 bases, with 7 bases sitting between them. The CDR3 is 12 amino acids. The germline gives CDR1 SGHTA, CDR2 FQGNSA. The chain's CDR3 is CASSSGLYGYTF. The CDR3, as DNA: TGTGCCAGCAGCTCGGGGCTCTATGGCTACACCTTC. Full variable domain (rest looked up from reference TRBV7-2 and TRBJ1-2): GAGVSQSPSNKVTEKGKDVELRCDPISGHTALYWYRQSLGQGLEFLIYFQGNSAPDKSGLPSDRFSAERTGGSVSTLTIQRTQQEDSAVYLCASSSGLYGYTFGSGTRLTVV.

The rearrangement uses TRBV2 and TRBJ1-4, with D possibly being TRBD1 (6 bases). The CDR3 covers 14 residues. V was clipped by 6 bases and J by 4 bases, with 12 bases between them. Germline-derived CDR1 and CDR2 are SNHLY and FYNNEI. For the CDR3, the DNA is TGTGCCAGCAGGGAACAGGGAATTAATGAAAAACTGTTTTTT. Its translation: CASREQGINEKLFF. Full variable domain (outside the CDR3, taken from reference TRBV2 and TRBJ1-4): EPEVTQTPSHQVTQMGQEVILRCVPISNHLYFYWYRQILGQKVEFLVSFYNNEISEKSEIFDDQFSVERPDGSNFTLKIRSTKLEDSAMYFCASREQGINEKLFFGSGTQLSVL.

The rearrangement uses TRBV2 and TRBJ2-5; D not certain. The germline V gene encodes CDR1 SNHLY and CDR2 FYNNEI. The CDR3 is 10 residues long. V was pared by 6 bases and J by 3 bases, with 2 bases between. The CDR3 loop is CASRKETQYF. The CDR3 DNA is TGTGCCAGCAGAAAAGAGACCCAGTACTTC.

The rearrangement uses TRBV19 and TRBJ1-2; weak D call: TRBD1 (6 bases). The CDR3 spans 15 residues. Between the trimmed V and J ends, which lost 7 bases and 2 bases, there was a span of 17 bases. The V gene's germline CDR1 is LNHDA and CDR2 SQIVND (reference sequence). The CDR3 DNA is TGTGCCAGTAATTCCGAGGGCAGGGGAAACTATGGCTACACCTTC. Its protein is CASNSEGRGNYGYTF. Full variable domain (outside the CDR3, taken from reference TRBV19 and TRBJ1-2): DGGITQSPKYLFRKEGQNVTLSCEQNLNHDAMYWYRQDPGQGLRLIYYSQIVNDFQKGDIAEGYSVSREKKESFPLTVTSAQKNPTAFYLCASNSEGRGNYGYTFGSGTRLTVV.

V usage is TRBV5-4 and J usage is TRBJ2-1, with D uncertain. The germline V and J ends were trimmed by 0 bases and 7 bases, with 14 bases remaining between them. The germline V gene encodes CDR1 SGHNT and CDR2 YYREEE (reference sequence). This CDR3 spans 15 amino acids. The CDR3 nucleotides read TGTGCCAGCAGCTTGGGACCCACGGTGGGGAATGAGCAGTTCTTC. This encodes CASSLGPTVGNEQFF.

The chain employs TRBV7-8 and TRBJ2-1; D call uncertain. The CDR3 loop spans 14 amino acids. The germline V gene encodes CDR1 SGHVS and CDR2 FQNEAQ. Deletions cut 7 bases from V and 2 bases from J, with 12 bases between. The chain's CDR3 is CASILGRTYNEQFF. DNA for the CDR3: TGTGCCAGCATCCTGGGCAGGACCTACAATGAGCAGTTCTTC. Supplemented by reference TRBV7-8 and TRBJ2-1, the full variable domain reads GAGVSQSPRYKVAKRGQDVALRCDPISGHVSLFWYQQALGQGPEFLTYFQNEAQLDKSGLPSDRFFAERPEGSVSTLKIQRTQQEDSAVYLCASILGRTYNEQFFGPGTRLTVL.